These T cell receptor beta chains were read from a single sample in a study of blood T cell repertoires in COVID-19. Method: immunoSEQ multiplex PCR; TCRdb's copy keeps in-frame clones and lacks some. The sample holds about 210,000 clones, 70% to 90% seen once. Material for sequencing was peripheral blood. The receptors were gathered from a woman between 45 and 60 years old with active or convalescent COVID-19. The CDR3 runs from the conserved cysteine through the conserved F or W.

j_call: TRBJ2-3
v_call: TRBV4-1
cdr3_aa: CASSQDPGQGISSRTDTQYF

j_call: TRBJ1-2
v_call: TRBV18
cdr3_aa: CASSGGYGYTF

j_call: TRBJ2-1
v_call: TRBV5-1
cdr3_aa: CASSFGGLAGYNEQFF

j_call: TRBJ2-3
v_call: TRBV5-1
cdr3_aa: CASSEGDTTDTQYF

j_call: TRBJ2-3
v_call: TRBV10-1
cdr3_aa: CASSEGTGAPYF

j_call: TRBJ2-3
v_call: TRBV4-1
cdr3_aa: CASSPLARGLTDTQYF

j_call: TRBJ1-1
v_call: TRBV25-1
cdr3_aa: CASSEFTGTGGLGTEAFF

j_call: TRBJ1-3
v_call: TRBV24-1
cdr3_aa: CATSDDQQGAGGNTIYF

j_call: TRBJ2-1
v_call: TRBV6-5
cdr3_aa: CASSYSGGGSYNEQFF

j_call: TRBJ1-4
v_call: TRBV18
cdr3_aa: CASSPGLGAGEKLFF

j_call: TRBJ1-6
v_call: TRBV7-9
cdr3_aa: CASSPQVVASPLHF

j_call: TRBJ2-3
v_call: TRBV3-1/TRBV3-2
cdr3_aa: CASSRNRGSGTDTQYF

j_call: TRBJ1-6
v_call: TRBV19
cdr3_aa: CASSPEGGSPLHF

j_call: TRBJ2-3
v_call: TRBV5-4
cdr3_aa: CASSSSGGTDTQYF

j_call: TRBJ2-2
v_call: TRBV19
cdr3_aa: CASSPSRREPGELFF

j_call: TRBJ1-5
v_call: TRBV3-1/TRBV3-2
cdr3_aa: CASSLHGQPQHF

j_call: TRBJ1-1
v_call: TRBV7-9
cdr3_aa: CASSLRALKIPNTEAFF

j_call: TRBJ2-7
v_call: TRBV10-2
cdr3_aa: CASSGQPSYEQYF

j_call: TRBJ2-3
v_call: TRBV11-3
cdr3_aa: CASSLGRSTDTQYF

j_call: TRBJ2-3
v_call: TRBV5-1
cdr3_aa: CASSSLAFMWNTQYF

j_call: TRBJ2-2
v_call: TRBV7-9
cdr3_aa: CASSGPGQGGGELFF

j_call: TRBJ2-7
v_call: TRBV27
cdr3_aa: CASSATGTYEQYF

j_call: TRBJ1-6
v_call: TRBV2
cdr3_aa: CASRPEADRNSPLHF

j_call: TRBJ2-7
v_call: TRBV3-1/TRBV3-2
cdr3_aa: CASSQDGGEYEQYF

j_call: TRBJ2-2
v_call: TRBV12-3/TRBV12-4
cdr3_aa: CASSPYRGGELFF

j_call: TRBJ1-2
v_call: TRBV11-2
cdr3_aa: CASSLAQGGYGYTF

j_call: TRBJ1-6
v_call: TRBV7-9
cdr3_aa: CASSQGNTNNSPLHF

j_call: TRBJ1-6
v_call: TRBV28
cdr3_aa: CASSLPTRVDNSPLHF

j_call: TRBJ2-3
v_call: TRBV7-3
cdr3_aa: CASSLSSGRGTDTQYF

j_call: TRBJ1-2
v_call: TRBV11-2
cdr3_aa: CASSFSAGEYGYTF

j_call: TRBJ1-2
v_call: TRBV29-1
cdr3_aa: CSVERLSYGYTF

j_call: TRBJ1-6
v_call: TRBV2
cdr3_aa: CASNPQGSESPLHF

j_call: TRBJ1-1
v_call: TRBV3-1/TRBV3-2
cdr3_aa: CASSQDRGFGTEAFF

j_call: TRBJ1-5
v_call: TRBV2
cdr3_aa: CASSTTGTRGPQHF

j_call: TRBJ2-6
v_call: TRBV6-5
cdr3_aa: CASSPRHTGANVLTF

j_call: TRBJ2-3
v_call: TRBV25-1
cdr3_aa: CASRGLVPHF

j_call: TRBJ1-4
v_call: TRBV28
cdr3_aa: CASSLMGQGTNEKLFF

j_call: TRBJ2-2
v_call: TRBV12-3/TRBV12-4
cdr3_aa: CASRPRQTGELFF

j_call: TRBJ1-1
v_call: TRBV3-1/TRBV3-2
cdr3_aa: CASTPTGNTEAFF

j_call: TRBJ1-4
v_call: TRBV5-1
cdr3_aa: CASSVRLGQGGEKLFF

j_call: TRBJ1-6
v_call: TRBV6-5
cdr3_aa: CAGSGSYNSPLHF

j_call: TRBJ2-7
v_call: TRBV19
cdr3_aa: CASSKQGSEQYF

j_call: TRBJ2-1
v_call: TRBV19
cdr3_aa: CASSIVVGGELDEQFF

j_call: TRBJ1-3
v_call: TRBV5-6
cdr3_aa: CASSFSPLSSGNTIYF

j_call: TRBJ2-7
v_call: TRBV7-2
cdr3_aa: CASSLEIRGLAGDYEQYF

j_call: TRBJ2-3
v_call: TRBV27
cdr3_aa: CASSMVGTGGATSTDTQYF

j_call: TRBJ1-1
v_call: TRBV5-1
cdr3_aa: CASSLVGTEAFF

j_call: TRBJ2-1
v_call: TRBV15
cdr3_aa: CATSRQGIWNEQFF

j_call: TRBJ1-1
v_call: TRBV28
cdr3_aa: CAILGMNTEAFF

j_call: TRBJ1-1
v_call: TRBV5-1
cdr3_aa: CASSWTAGTEAFF

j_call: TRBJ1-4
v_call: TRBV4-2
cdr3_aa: CASSLAGEDATNEKLFF

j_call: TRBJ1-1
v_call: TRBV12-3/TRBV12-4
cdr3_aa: CASTPTGVTEAFF

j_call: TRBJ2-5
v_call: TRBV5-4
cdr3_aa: CASRQAFQETQYF

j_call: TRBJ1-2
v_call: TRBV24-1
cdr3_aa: CATSDPRISRGQGLYGYTF

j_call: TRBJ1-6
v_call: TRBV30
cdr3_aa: CAWTGANSPLHF